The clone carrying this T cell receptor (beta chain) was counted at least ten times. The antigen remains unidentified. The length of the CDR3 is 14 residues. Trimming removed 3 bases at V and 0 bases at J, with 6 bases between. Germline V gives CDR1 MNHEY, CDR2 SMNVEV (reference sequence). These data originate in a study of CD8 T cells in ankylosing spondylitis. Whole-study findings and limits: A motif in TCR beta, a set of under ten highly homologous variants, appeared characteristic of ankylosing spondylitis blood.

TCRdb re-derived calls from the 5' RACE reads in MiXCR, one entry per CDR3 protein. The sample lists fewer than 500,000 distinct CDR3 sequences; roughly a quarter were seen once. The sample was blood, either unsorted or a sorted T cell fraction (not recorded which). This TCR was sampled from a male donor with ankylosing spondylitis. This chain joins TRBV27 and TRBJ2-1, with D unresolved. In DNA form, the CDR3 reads TGTGCCAGCAGTTTCACCAGCTCCTACAATGAGCAGTTCTTC. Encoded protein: CASSFTSSYNEQFF.